What follows are 10 T cell receptor beta chains derived from one specimen sequenced in a study of shared clonotypes between healthy human individuals. Some clones are missing from TCRdb's copy, which holds only in-frame ones; the method was immunoSEQ multiplex PCR. The sample lists about 1,800,000 clones, about 95% occurring once. Naive CD8 isolation took CD45RO-negative cells positively selected for CCR7 and excluded terminally differentiated effector memory CD45RA+ cells. What was sequenced was naive CD8+ T cells sorted from blood. The receptor source for this set is a man aged 18 to 35 in good health.

Turning to this clone: Other DNA sequences from this sample encode an identical CDR3 as well. This chain uses TRBV9 with TRBJ2-1, with D unresolved. This CDR3 is 13 amino acids long. With 3 bases removed from V and 0 bases from J, the gap between germline ends came to 4 bases. CDR1 SGDLS and CDR2 YYNGEE come from the germline V gene. CDR3 DNA sequence: TGTGCCAGCAGCGCGGGCTCCTACAATGAGCAGTTCTTC. As protein: CASSAGSYNEQFF.

This clone occurred once. The gene calls are TRBV5-1 and TRBJ2-7; 10 nucleotides match TRBD1. The CDR3 totals 15 residues. Germline V CDR1 and CDR2: SGHRS, YFSETQ. V trimming: 3 bases; J trimming: 4 bases; junction bases outside the gene matches: 7. CDR3 protein: CASSYTGTGAYEQYF. DNA of the CDR3: TGCGCCAGCAGCTACACCGGGACAGGGGCGTACGAGCAGTACTTC.

The rearrangement links TRBV9 to TRBJ1-2; a possible D gene is TRBD1 (6 bases). In germline, CDR1 is SGDLS, CDR2 YYNGEE. Trimming took 3 bases from V and 2 from J, leaving 11 bases between them. CDR3 length equals 14 residues. DNA of the CDR3: TGTGCCAGCAGCGCGGGGGGCGCGAACTATGGCTACACCTTC. It codes for CASSAGGANYGYTF. Drawing the rest from reference TRBV9 and TRBJ1-2, the complete variable domain is DSGVTQTPKHLITATGQRVTLRCSPRSGDLSVYWYQQSLDQGLQFLIQYYNGEERAKGNILERFSAQQFPDLHSELNLSSLELGDSALYFCASSAGGANYGYTFGSGTRLTVV.

The count of this clone is one. The chain employs TRBV4-1 and TRBJ2-4; no clear D. The CDR3 is 16 residues long. V was shortened by 4 bases and J by 0 bases, with 13 bases between the two germline ends. In germline, CDR1 is MGHRA, CDR2 YSYEKL. CDR3 in amino acids: CASSLRFTLAKNIQYF. CDR3 nucleotides: TGCGCCAGCAGCCTCCGATTTACCTTAGCCAAAAACATTCAGTACTTC.

The rearrangement joins TRBV5-5 to TRBJ1-3, with 9 bases lining up with TRBD1. The V gene's germline CDR1 is SGHKS and CDR2 YYEKEE (reference sequence). V lost 3 bases to trimming and J lost 3 bases; unmatched junction nucleotides: 4. This CDR3 has 15 amino acids. The CDR3 DNA follows: TGTGCCAGCAGCTCAACAGGGGGCGGTGGAAACACCATATATTTT. Its translation is CASSSTGGGGNTIYF.

As concerns this clone: Within the sample, other DNA sequences also encode this same CDR3. V gene TRBV6-1 combines with J gene TRBJ2-7; D uncertain. The CDR3 has 12 amino acids. The V end lost 0 bases, the J end lost 4 bases, and 4 bases lay between the germline ends. Germline V CDR1 and CDR2: MNHNS, SASEGT. The CDR3 DNA reads TGTGCCAGCAGTGAAGCTGGGTACGAGCAGTACTTC. As protein: CASSEAGYEQYF.

V gene TRBV19 combines with J gene TRBJ1-2; D possibly corresponds to TRBD1 (6 bases). With 1 base removed from V and 5 bases from J, the gap between germline ends came to 17 bases. The CDR3 length is 16 residues. Germline V gene lookup returns CDR1 LNHDA and CDR2 SQIVND (reference sequence). CDR3 DNA: TGTGCCAGTAGTATAGCTGCCGGACCAGGGGAGTATGGCTACACCTTC. It translates to CASSIAAGPGEYGYTF. Full variable domain (outside the CDR3, taken from reference TRBV19 and TRBJ1-2): DGGITQSPKYLFRKEGQNVTLSCEQNLNHDAMYWYRQDPGQGLRLIYYSQIVNDFQKGDIAEGYSVSREKKESFPLTVTSAQKNPTAFYLCASSIAAGPGEYGYTFGSGTRLTVV.

The CDR3 region has the DNA TGTGCCAGCAGTTTAGCACCCAGGGTTCAAGAGACCCAGTACTTC. Its protein product is CASSLAPRVQETQYF. The V call is TRBV27, the J call TRBJ2-5; tentatively, D is TRBD1 (5 bases). The CDR3 spans 15 residues. The V end lost 2 bases, the J end lost 2 bases, and 12 bases lay between the germline ends. From germline, CDR1 is MNHEY and CDR2 SMNVEV (reference sequence).

This clone was observed a few times. The chain links TRBV11-2 to TRBJ1-2, with D perhaps TRBD1 (5 bases). The CDR3 has 12 amino acids. V was cut by 5 bases and J by 5 bases, with 9 bases left in between. Germline V gene data show CDR1 as SGHAT and CDR2 as FQNNGV. The chain's CDR3 is CASSAGLYGYTF. The CDR3 DNA sequence: TGTGCCAGCAGCGCGGGACTTTATGGCTACACCTTC.

This clone was detected only once. Other DNA sequences of this sample code for an identical CDR3. The chain recombines TRBV25-1 with TRBJ2-5; either TRBD1 or TRBD2 may supply D (5 bases each). V was pared by 1 base and J by 5 bases, with 11 bases between. The CDR3 has 14 residues. Germline V gives CDR1 MGHDK, CDR2 SYGVNS. The CDR3 spells CASSESEGQETQYF. CDR3 DNA: TGTGCCAGCAGTGAATCAGAGGGGCAGGAGACCCAGTACTTC. The full variable domain, in which reference TRBV25-1 and TRBJ2-5 provide the parts outside the CDR3, is EADIYQTPRYLVIGTGKKITLECSQTMGHDKMYWYQQDPGMELHLIHYSYGVNSTEKGDLSSESTVSRIRTEHFPLTLESARPSHTSQYLCASSESEGQETQYFGPGTRLLVL.